This paragraph reports one T cell receptor (beta chain). The antigen remains undetermined. The junction and the germline gene differ at one end; a read error may be behind it. This specimen comes from a study of cytomegalovirus exposure and HLA in healthy donors. Germline V gene lookup returns CDR1 MDHEN and CDR2 SYDVKM. The CDR3 loop spans 15 amino acids. A multiplex PCR was run with 60 Vbeta primers and 13 Jbeta primers. Libraries were prepared by immunoSEQ multiplex PCR; TCRdb keeps only in-frame clonotypes and omits some of them. This sample has approximately 160,000 clones; roughly 79% occur once, and the top ten carry 1.5% to 1.7%. General study findings and limits: Cytomegalovirus association was listed for about 150 TCR beta chains.

The rearrangement uses TRBV28 and TRBJ2-6; possibly TRBD1 for D (5 bases). Sequencing was performed on PBMCs. This TCR came from a man aged 40-50 years in good health and CMV-seronegative. CDR3 amino acids: CASSSGSSGANGLTF. The CDR3 DNA follows: TGTGCCAGCAGCTCAGGGTCCTCTGGGGCCAACGGCCTGACTTTC.